The entry below gives a single TCR beta chain sequence along with its context. Its antigen is unidentified. The CDR3 extends over 15 amino acids. CDR1 and CDR2 (germline): KGHSH, LQKENI. Trimming left V 2 bases short and J 6 bases short, with 16 bases between. The source of the sample is a study of T cell clones after liver transplantation. As for the study in general: Samples came from ITN030ST, which attempted immunosuppression withdrawal within 2 years of liver transplantation. HCV positivity affected three of eight recipients; the rest lacked autoimmune or viral indications. Blood was drawn pre-transplant, before withdrawal, and after full or failed withdrawal. Study observations and caveats: Post-transplant time points were not standardized, so conclusions are preliminary.

Generated by immunoSEQ multiplex PCR, the TCRdb table keeps only in-frame clones and is missing some. This table has some 15,000 clones, 82% appearing once. Sequencing used CD8+ T cells from blood, obtained around 4 years after liver transplant. This rearrangement joins TRBV18 to TRBJ1-2; possibly TRBD1 for D (5 bases). The TCR was taken from a human patient who received a liver transplant. Some T cells may have come from the graft donor. DNA for the CDR3: TGTGCCAGCTCACCATCCGGACAAGGAGCCGATGGCTACACCTTC. It yields the protein CASSPSGQGADGYTF.